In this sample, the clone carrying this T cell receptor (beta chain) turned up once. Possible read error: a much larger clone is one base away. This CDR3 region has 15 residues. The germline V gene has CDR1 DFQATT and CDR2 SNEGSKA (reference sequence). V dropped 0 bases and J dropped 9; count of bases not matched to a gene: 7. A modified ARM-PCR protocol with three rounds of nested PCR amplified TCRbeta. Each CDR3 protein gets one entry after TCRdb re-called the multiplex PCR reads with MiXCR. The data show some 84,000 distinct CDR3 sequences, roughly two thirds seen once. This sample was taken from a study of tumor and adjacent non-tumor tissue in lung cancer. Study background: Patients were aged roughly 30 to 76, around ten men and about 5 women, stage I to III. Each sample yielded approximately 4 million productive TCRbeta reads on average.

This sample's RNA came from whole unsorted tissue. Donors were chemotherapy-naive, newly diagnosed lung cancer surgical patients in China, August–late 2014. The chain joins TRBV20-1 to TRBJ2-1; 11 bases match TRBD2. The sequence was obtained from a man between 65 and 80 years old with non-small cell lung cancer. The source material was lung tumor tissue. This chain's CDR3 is CSARDPLAGGSEQFF. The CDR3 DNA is TGCAGTGCTAGAGATCCGCTAGCGGGAGGAAGTGAGCAGTTCTTC.